Below, 23 T cell receptor beta chains from the same sample are listed, as sequenced in a study of blood T cell repertoires in COVID-19. Data came from immunoSEQ multiplex PCR; TCRdb stores just in-frame clones and leaves some out. The table has approximately 150,000 clones, approximately 85% seen once. Sequencing used peripheral blood. All receptors derive from a man between 70 and 80 years old with acute or convalescent COVID-19.

V usage is TRBV5-5 and J usage is TRBJ1-3, with no clear D. Germline assignment: CDR1 SGHKS and CDR2 YYEKEE (reference sequence). The CDR3 is made up of 15 amino acids. V was pared by 1 base and J by 0 bases, with 8 bases between. The CDR3 here is CASSLTGVSGNTIYF. CDR3 nucleotide sequence: TGTGCCAGCAGCTTGACCGGAGTCTCTGGAAACACCATATATTTT.

This chain connects TRBV5-1 to TRBJ2-3, with 7 bases matching TRBD1. The CDR3 totals 15 residues. The V gene's germline CDR1 is SGHRS and CDR2 YFSETQ. V trimming: 4 bases; J trimming: 0 bases; junction bases outside the gene matches: 5. The DNA of the CDR3 is TGCGCCAGCAGCCGACAGGGAAGTAGCACAGATACGCAGTATTTT. This gives the protein CASSRQGSSTDTQYF.

The rearrangement uses TRBV5-1 and TRBJ2-5, with D perhaps matching TRBD2 (5 bases). Per germline, CDR1 SGHRS and CDR2 YFSETQ. The CDR3 length is 16 residues. Deletions cut 0 bases from V and 2 bases from J, with 14 bases between. CDR3 sequence: CASSLEGRRGQETQYF. CDR3 nucleotide sequence: TGCGCCAGCAGCTTGGAAGGCCGTAGAGGGCAAGAGACCCAGTACTTC. The complete variable domain, with remaining parts taken from reference TRBV5-1 and TRBJ2-5, reads KAGVTQTPRYLIKTRGQQVTLSCSPISGHRSVSWYQQTPGQGLQFLFEYFSETQRNKGNFPGRFSGRQFSNSRSEMNVSTLELGDSALYLCASSLEGRRGQETQYFGPGTRLLVL.

The V call is TRBV24-1, the J call TRBJ2-3; D possibly corresponds to TRBD1 (5 bases). The germline V gene encodes CDR1 KGHDR and CDR2 SFDVKD. With 5 bases removed from V and 0 bases from J, the gap between germline ends came to 11 bases. This CDR3 has 15 residues. CDR3 DNA: TGTGCCACCAGTGCTGCGACAGTGAGCACAGATACGCAGTATTTT. Its translation is CATSAATVSTDTQYF.

CDR3 coding DNA: TGTGCCAGCAGTCCAAACAGGGACCTGAACACTGAAGCTTTCTTT. Protein: CASSPNRDLNTEAFF. The chain employs TRBV7-9 and TRBJ1-1, with D tentatively TRBD1 (6 bases). The CDR3 sequence is 15 residues long. Germline CDR1 and CDR2: SEHNR and FQNEAQ (reference sequence). V shed 6 bases and J shed 0 bases, with 14 bases lying between them.

The chain combines TRBV2 with TRBJ2-4; perhaps TRBD1 as D (6 bases). This CDR3 has 13 residues. In germline, CDR1 is SNHLY, CDR2 FYNNEI. The chain's CDR3 is CRSGEREGNIQYF. CDR3 bases: TGTAGATCAGGGGAGCGTGAGGGAAACATTCAGTACTTC.

The count of this clone is one. This chain joins TRBV11-2 and TRBJ2-1; 7 nucleotides match TRBD2. The CDR3 is 16 amino acids. The germline CDR1 and CDR2 sequences are SGHAT and FQNNGV. Trimming took 4 bases from V and 0 from J; bases not matched to a gene: 6. CDR3 sequence: CASSWVAGNSYNEQFF. CDR3 bases: TGTGCCAGCAGCTGGGTAGCGGGCAACTCCTACAATGAGCAGTTCTTC.

The chain carries TRBV9 and TRBJ2-3; 9 bases fit TRBD1. Losses at the gene ends were 0 bases for V and 1 base for J; bases not matched to a gene: 9. CDR1 is SGDLS, CDR2 YYNGEE, per germline. The CDR3 loop spans 18 amino acids. This chain's CDR3 is CASSVDGGQGSGTDTQYF. The CDR3 DNA reads TGTGCCAGCAGCGTAGATGGGGGACAGGGCAGTGGCACAGATACGCAGTATTTT. Full variable domain (missing parts from reference TRBV9 and TRBJ2-3): DSGVTQTPKHLITATGQRVTLRCSPRSGDLSVYWYQQSLDQGLQFLIQYYNGEERAKGNILERFSAQQFPDLHSELNLSSLELGDSALYFCASSVDGGQGSGTDTQYFGPGTRLTVL.

The chain uses TRBV18 and TRBJ1-1; D might be TRBD1 (6 bases). Germline values: CDR1 KGHSH, CDR2 LQKENI. This CDR3 region has 16 residues. The V and J ends lost 0 bases and 1 base respectively, with 12 bases between them. CDR3 sequence reads: CASSPPGAGSNTEAFF. The CDR3 DNA sequence: TGTGCCAGCTCACCACCGGGGGCAGGGTCGAACACTGAAGCTTTCTTT.

The chain recombines TRBV7-9 with TRBJ1-4; 8 nucleotides line up with TRBD1. The V gene end was trimmed by 1 base and the J gene end by 8 bases; junction bases not matched to a gene: 6. This CDR3 has 15 amino acids. CDR1 and CDR2 (germline): SEHNR, FQNEAQ (reference sequence). The CDR3 here is CASSLVTGAREKLFF. The CDR3 DNA reads as TGTGCCAGCAGCTTAGTGACAGGGGCGAGAGAAAAACTGTTTTTT.

The rearrangement uses TRBV5-1 and TRBJ2-5, with TRBD1 matching 7 bases. V trimming: 5 bases; J trimming: 4 bases; junction bases outside the gene matches: 8. CDR1 is SGHRS and CDR2 is YFSETQ in the germline V gene. There are 14 residues in the CDR3. DNA of the CDR3: TGCGCCAGCAGTGAGGGGGCCCCTCGAGAGACCCAGTACTTC. Translated: CASSEGAPRETQYF.

Turning to this clone: Additional DNA sequences in this sample encode the identical CDR3. This chain uses TRBV6-1 with TRBJ2-3; D call uncertain. Germline assignment: CDR1 MNHNS and CDR2 SASEGT. This CDR3 has 14 amino acids. V was clipped by 0 bases and J by 2 bases, with 6 bases between them. The CDR3: CASSEAGNTDTQYF. The CDR3 DNA sequence: TGTGCCAGCAGTGAAGCTGGCAACACAGATACGCAGTATTTT.

This clone was seen just once. The chain recombines TRBV27 with TRBJ2-7; 9 bases match TRBD1. CDR1 is MNHEY, CDR2 SMNVEV, per germline (reference sequence). The CDR3 covers 15 residues. The junction had 9 bases not matched to a gene; V was cut back by 1 base and J by 8 bases. CDR3 sequence (DNA): TGTGCCAGCAGTTTATTACCGCCGGGACAGGGTAAGCAGTACTTC. Translating it yields CASSLLPPGQGKQYF.

The table lists this clone with a count of one. The chain joins TRBV12-3 or TRBV12-4 to TRBJ2-5, with D hard to call. CDR3 length: 12 amino acids. V was cut by 3 bases and J by 5 bases, with 7 bases left in between. The CDR3 sequence is CASSFHEETQYF. The CDR3, as DNA: TGTGCCAGCAGTTTTCATGAGGAGACCCAGTACTTC.

The V gene is TRBV6-5, the J gene TRBJ1-2, with unresolved D. The CDR3 covers 12 residues. The V end was cut by 7 bases, the J end by 4 bases, with 10 bases between. Looked up from germline, CDR1 is MNHEY and CDR2 is SVGAGI. The CDR3 spells CASTREGYGYTF. The CDR3 DNA follows: TGTGCCAGCACTCGGGAGGGCTATGGCTACACCTTC.

The chain uses TRBV27 and TRBJ2-1, with a tentative D call TRBD1 (5 bases). This CDR3 has 13 amino acids. The V gene lost 3 bases and the J gene lost 7 bases, with 10 bases spanning the gap. From germline, CDR1 is MNHEY and CDR2 SMNVEV (reference sequence). CDR3 residues: CASSFPSGNEQFF. CDR3 sequence (DNA): TGTGCCAGCAGTTTCCCTTCAGGGAATGAGCAGTTCTTC.

Only a few counts were recorded for this clone. The genes are TRBV6-5 and TRBJ2-7; 9 nucleotides line up with TRBD1. Germline V CDR1 and CDR2: MNHEY, SVGAGI. The CDR3 runs 14 residues. V dropped 6 bases and J dropped 5; count of bases not matched to a gene: 8. CDR3: CASRKGQGGHEQYF. The CDR3 DNA reads as TGTGCCAGCAGGAAGGGACAGGGAGGTCACGAGCAGTACTTC.

The J gene is TRBJ1-2, the V gene TRBV6-5; a possible D gene is TRBD1 (5 bases). V dropped 7 bases and J dropped 5 bases, with 11 bases sitting between them. The CDR3 sequence is 12 residues long. The V gene's germline CDR1 is MNHEY and CDR2 SVGAGI. In nucleotides, the CDR3 is TGTGCCAGCAACCCGACAGCGTATGGCTACACCTTC. This encodes CASNPTAYGYTF.

The chain links TRBV28 to TRBJ1-5; no reliable D call. The V end was cut by 4 bases, the J end by 5 bases, with 15 bases between. The CDR3 consists of 15 residues. Germline CDR1 MDHEN, CDR2 SYDVKM. The CDR3 is CASSSSHSFDQPQHF. CDR3 coding DNA: TGTGCCAGCAGTTCATCCCACTCGTTTGATCAGCCCCAGCATTTT. The whole variable domain, remainder taken from reference TRBV28 and TRBJ1-5, is DVKVTQSSRYLVKRTGEKVFLECVQDMDHENMFWYRQDPGLGLRLIYFSYDVKMKEKGDIPEGYSVSREKKERFSLILESASTNQTSMYLCASSSSHSFDQPQHFGDGTRLSIL.

The rearrangement uses TRBV19 and TRBJ1-5; D perhaps matches TRBD1 (6 bases). V was pared by 7 bases and J by 5 bases, with 15 bases between. There are 14 residues in the CDR3. Germline V CDR1 and CDR2: LNHDA, SQIVND (reference sequence). The CDR3 DNA reads TGTGCCAGTAACCCCTCGAGGGGGTATCAGCCCCAGCATTTT. This translates into CASNPSRGYQPQHF.

The chain has TRBV30 and TRBJ2-3; no firm D call. CDR1 is GTSNPN, CDR2 SVGIG, per germline (reference sequence). Trimming took 4 bases from V and 1 from J, leaving 6 bases between them. The CDR3 totals 12 residues. The CDR3 region is CAWNRGTDTQYF. The CDR3 coding sequence is TGTGCCTGGAATCGGGGCACAGATACGCAGTATTTT.

The chain is built from TRBV25-1 and TRBJ1-1; perhaps TRBD1 as D (5 bases). Germline-derived CDR1 and CDR2 are MGHDK and SYGVNS. V lost 2 bases and J 5 bases, leaving 6 bases between the germline ends. The CDR3 contains 12 residues. The CDR3 DNA reads TGTGCCAGCAGTGAAGGGGGGACTGAAGCTTTCTTT. Its protein product is CASSEGGTEAFF.

This rearrangement joins TRBV4-2 to TRBJ1-4, with 8 positions matching TRBD1. The V gene end was trimmed by 1 base and the J gene end by 7 bases; junction bases not matched to a gene: 8. Germline V gene lookup returns CDR1 LGHNA and CDR2 YNFKEQ. This CDR3 has 16 residues. The CDR3 spells CASSQGSGGGGEKLFF. For the CDR3, the DNA is TGTGCCAGCAGCCAAGGTTCAGGGGGCGGCGGTGAAAAACTGTTTTTT.